The T cell receptor beta chain under discussion was sequenced for a study of blood T cell repertoires in COVID-19 (dated by TCRdb to the early 2020s). Regarding the research as a whole: Collaborator samples came from the United States, Italy and Spain and covered acute and convalescent phases of COVID-19. The samples were drawn from two sources: the first 160 participants of the ongoing ImmuneRACE study, and 950 to 1,500 subjects contributed by 6 global collaborators. Where available, HLA class I and class II types were obtained from metadata supplied by the sample provider rather than from assay-based typing. Sample metadata almost always included a de-identified subject ID, COVID-19 status, age in years and sex. The material from the prospective study consisted of cDNA or gDNA derived from T cells, B-cell-depleted T cells, or PBMCs. The repertoires were released in a freely available public database meant as a resource for research on the immune response to SARS-CoV-2. Subjects who had been exposed to COVID-19, were actively infected with it, or had recovered from it provided the deeply sampled blood TCRbeta repertoires that made up the dataset.

Participants in the prospective study were enrolled through a virtual design, were aged roughly 18 to 90 years, and lived in approximately 25 United States geographic areas. In the prospective study, participants were assigned to cohorts based on the clinical history participants reported in a screening survey and a study questionnaire. Recovered participants in ImmuneRACE Cohort 3 were defined by two consecutive negative NP/OP PCR tests, clearance by a healthcare professional, or resolution of symptoms. Mobile phlebotomists in the prospective study collected whole blood, serum and a nasopharyngeal or oropharyngeal swab from every participant. Prospective study participants could optionally give additional blood draws and questionnaires over an approximately two-month period. Prospective study blood samples were shipped either frozen or at room temperature before DNA extraction. Beyond this particular receptor, the publication reports: The quantity of clinical and demographic metadata differed by source and by participant and was supplied without curation.

About this clone itself: The antigen it binds to is not known. Nothing much larger sits one base from this clone, and base qualities are not available.

Its CDR3 holds 16 amino acids, cysteine through phenylalanine. The read is trimmed to its CDR3 DNA, 48 bases read in frame from base 1. V has 4 bases trimmed and J has 0 bases trimmed; junction bases matching no gene number 10. CDR1 and CDR2 were assigned from the germline V gene as SGHDT and YYEEEE. TCRbeta CDR3 regions were amplified from genomic DNA by means of the immunoSEQ Assay, a bias-controlled multiplex PCR. Processing in the source paper ran as follows. The number of nucleated cells in each sample was estimated by amplification of reference gene primers within the assay. To quantify the absolute abundance of each unique TCRbeta CDR3 rearrangement, sequence reads were collapsed and filtered. For each sample, productive Simpson clonality was calculated as the square root of Simpson's diversity index over productive rearrangements. What TCRdb holds here is the immuneACCESS table cut down to in-frame rearrangements. Part of the clones is not present; checked against another copy, under half of the missing clones reflect an unresolved V gene, and the others are unexplained. V, J and clone size derive from that table, while D and trimming were established from the DNA sequence. The sample profile shows a few hundred thousand clones; more than 75% of them were found once. The ten largest clones take up roughly a tenth of the sample.

This receptor was obtained from a woman aged 45-59 years who had recovered from COVID-19. The source material was PBMCs or T cells enriched from blood (not recorded which). This receptor chain uses TRBV5-6 and TRBJ2-7; 7 middle bases align to TRBD2. Here the CDR3 is given as CASSLWASGDSYEQYF. The base sequence is TGTGCCAGCAGCCTGTGGGCGAGCGGGGACTCCTACGAGCAGTACTTC.